This passage covers 32 T cell receptor beta chains from one sample sequenced in a study of blood T cell repertoires in COVID-19. The method was immunoSEQ multiplex PCR; TCRdb's version includes in-frame clones alone and lacks a portion of them. The repertoire holds almost 200,000 clones, with roughly 90% as singletons. The sequencing sample was made of PBMCs or T cells enriched from blood (not recorded which). The receptors were sampled from a woman aged 18-29 years who had recovered from COVID-19.

This chain links TRBV10-3 with TRBJ2-7; 7 nucleotides align to TRBD2. CDR1 and CDR2 (germline): ENHRY, SYGVKD. The V and J ends lost 10 bases and 0 bases, in that order; junction bases with no gene match: 6. This CDR3 is 13 amino acids long. The CDR3 nucleotides read TGTGCCACCCTTTTAGCGGGCTCCTACGAGCAGTACTTC. Protein product: CATLLAGSYEQYF.

This clone came up once. This chain uses TRBV19 with TRBJ2-1, with 7 bases that match TRBD2. CDR1 and CDR2 from the germline V gene are LNHDA and SQIVND (reference sequence). This CDR3 region has 16 residues. V shed 5 bases and J 4 bases; nucleotides not matched to a gene: 11. CDR3 sequence: CASSSGGGGSYNEQFF. The CDR3 DNA sequence: TGTGCCAGTAGTTCAGGTGGCGGGGGATCGTACAATGAGCAGTTCTTC.

CDR3 loop: CASSFREKLFF. CDR3 DNA sequence: TGTGCCAGCAGTTTCCGTGAAAAACTGTTTTTT. V gene TRBV12-3 or TRBV12-4 combines with J gene TRBJ1-4, with D uncertain. The V gene lost 3 bases and the J gene lost 7 bases, with 3 bases spanning the gap. This CDR3 is 11 amino acids long.

The chain employs TRBV29-1 and TRBJ1-2, with 7 nucleotides matching TRBD1. The CDR3 spans 12 residues. The V gene end was trimmed by 7 bases and the J gene end by 7 bases; junction bases not matched to a gene: 9. CDR1 and CDR2 (germline): SQVTM, ANQGSEA. CDR3 DNA sequence: TGCAGCGCCCTGACAGGGCGGGGTGGCTACACCTTC. Amino acids: CSALTGRGGYTF.

This chain links TRBV3-1 (or the pseudogene TRBV3-2) with TRBJ2-7; no firm D call. The V gene lost 1 base and the J gene lost 7 bases, with 5 bases spanning the gap. Germline CDR1 LGHDT, CDR2 YNNKEL (reference sequence). The CDR3 is 11 amino acids. The CDR3, as DNA: TGTGCCAGCAGCCAAGGGCGGGAGCAGTACTTC. It is translated as CASSQGREQYF.

The chain joins TRBV6-1 to TRBJ1-1; D remains unclear. Germline CDR1 is MNHNS and CDR2 is SASEGT. This CDR3 comprises 13 residues. V lost 3 bases and J 0 bases, leaving 5 bases between the germline ends. The CDR3 here is CASSEGLNTEAFF. The CDR3 nucleotides are TGTGCCAGCAGTGAGGGCTTGAACACTGAAGCTTTCTTT.

The chain has TRBV9 and TRBJ1-2; a weak D match, TRBD1 (6 bases). V lost 3 bases to trimming and J lost 1 base, with 13 bases between them. The CDR3 covers 15 residues. The germline V gene has CDR1 SGDLS and CDR2 YYNGEE. Here the CDR3 DNA reads TGTGCCAGCAGCGGTTACAGGGCCTTTAACTATGGCTACACCTTC. Amino acid sequence: CASSGYRAFNYGYTF.

J is TRBJ2-5 and V is TRBV30; D call uncertain. The CDR3 is 14 residues long. Germline-derived CDR1 and CDR2 are GTSNPN and SVGIG (reference sequence). V dropped 4 bases and J dropped 4 bases, with 16 bases sitting between them. The CDR3 bases are TGTGCCTGGAAGGAATTGTGGAGTGGAGAGACCCAGTACTTC. This gives the protein CAWKELWSGETQYF.

The chain recombines TRBV9 with TRBJ1-3; D may be TRBD1 (5 bases). CDR3 length equals 16 residues. CDR1 is SGDLS and CDR2 is YYNGEE in the germline V gene. The V and J ends lost 0 bases and 3 bases respectively, with 13 bases between them. The chain's CDR3 is CASSVEGQGGGNTIYF. The DNA of the CDR3 is TGTGCCAGCAGCGTAGAAGGCCAGGGCGGTGGAAACACCATATATTTT.

This clone was found a few times. V is TRBV19 and J is TRBJ1-5, with D perhaps TRBD1 (5 bases). The V end was cut by 6 bases, the J end by 7 bases, with 10 bases between. Germline CDR1 and CDR2: LNHDA and SQIVND (reference sequence). This CDR3 is 12 amino acids long. The CDR3 loop reads CASRAKGQPQHF. The CDR3, as DNA: TGTGCCAGTAGGGCGAAGGGGCAGCCCCAGCATTTT.

This clone was detected only once. The DNA of the CDR3 is TGTGCCAGCAGTCGACTAGCGGGGGGCAGCTACAATGAGCAGTTCTTC. Encoded protein: CASSRLAGGSYNEQFF. This chain connects TRBV2 to TRBJ2-1, with TRBD2 identical over 13 bases. Germline-derived CDR1 and CDR2 are SNHLY and FYNNEI. The CDR3 totals 16 residues. V shed 5 bases, J shed 3 bases, and the junction held 4 bases outside the gene matches.

V and J are TRBV6-5 and TRBJ2-2; the D is unclear. Trimming pared 0 bases from V and 0 bases from J, leaving 8 bases between. The CDR3 totals 16 residues. The germline V gene encodes CDR1 MNHEY and CDR2 SVGAGI. The chain's CDR3 is CASSYSTSPNTGELFF. The DNA for the CDR3 is TGTGCCAGCAGTTACTCGACATCTCCGAACACCGGGGAGCTGTTTTTT.

This chain uses TRBV29-1 with TRBJ2-1; TRBD2 matches 12 bases. The CDR3 runs to 17 residues. Looked up from germline, CDR1 is SQVTM and CDR2 is ANQGSEA. V shed 6 bases, J shed 7 bases, and the junction held 16 bases outside the gene matches. The CDR3 protein is CSVVANLLAGGGNEQFF. In nucleotides, the CDR3 is TGCAGCGTGGTAGCCAACTTACTAGCGGGGGGTGGGAATGAGCAGTTCTTC.

The gene calls are TRBV6-4 and TRBJ2-3, with 8 positions matching TRBD1. CDR3 length: 15 amino acids. V lost 6 bases to trimming and J lost 4 bases; unmatched junction nucleotides: 9. The germline V gene has CDR1 MRHNA and CDR2 SNTAGT. The CDR3 DNA reads as TGTGCCAGCAGCCCCGGACAGGGCGACGCAGATACGCAGTATTTT. Translating it yields CASSPGQGDADTQYF.

This clone appeared a single time. V usage is TRBV28 and J usage is TRBJ1-3, with D uncertain. The germline V and J ends were trimmed by 6 bases and 2 bases, with 17 bases remaining between them. The CDR3 has 16 residues. Looked up from germline, CDR1 is MDHEN and CDR2 is SYDVKM. The CDR3 spells CASRTGILNPGNTIYF. The CDR3 DNA is TGTGCCAGCAGAACGGGGATCTTAAATCCTGGAAACACCATATATTTT.

The chain joins TRBV29-1 to TRBJ1-2, with TRBD1 matching over 8 bases. The V and J ends lost 0 bases and 2 bases, in that order; junction bases with no gene match: 5. Germline V gene data show CDR1 as SQVTM and CDR2 as ANQGSEA. The CDR3 length is 15 residues. The CDR3 DNA reads as TGCAGCGTTGAAGATTCCCAGGGGGCCAACTATGGCTACACCTTC. Protein product: CSVEDSQGANYGYTF. Complete variable domain (other parts from reference TRBV29-1 and TRBJ1-2): SAVISQKPSRDICQRGTSLTIQCQVDSQVTMMFWYRQQPGQSLTLIATANQGSEATYESGFVIDKFPISRPNLTFSTLTVSNMSPEDSSIYLCSVEDSQGANYGYTFGSGTRLTVV.

The chain couples TRBV5-1 to TRBJ2-7; 7 nucleotides align to TRBD1. Looked up from germline, CDR1 is SGHRS and CDR2 is YFSETQ. The CDR3 contains 16 residues. V dropped 4 bases and J dropped 7; count of bases not matched to a gene: 17. In DNA, the CDR3 is TGCGCCAGCAGCGCCCAACCCGACAGGGTTACATATGAGCAGTACTTC. This gives the protein CASSAQPDRVTYEQYF.

The rearrangement links TRBV7-6 to TRBJ2-5; D might be TRBD1 (6 bases). CDR1 is SGHVS, CDR2 FNYEAQ, per germline. Between the trimmed V and J ends, which lost 3 bases and 2 bases, there was a span of 16 bases. This CDR3 comprises 16 residues. The chain's CDR3 is CASSFLLGQDQETQYF. In nucleotides, the CDR3 is TGTGCCAGCAGCTTTCTTTTGGGACAAGATCAAGAGACCCAGTACTTC.

This chain links TRBV28 with TRBJ2-1; 8 bases are a match to TRBD2. Germline V CDR1 and CDR2: MDHEN, SYDVKM. Losses at the gene ends were 5 bases for V and 2 bases for J; bases not matched to a gene: 5. The CDR3 has 15 amino acids. The CDR3 here is CASSRIAGPYNEQFF. The CDR3 bases are TGTGCCAGCAGTCGAATAGCGGGACCCTACAATGAGCAGTTCTTC.

CDR3 loop: CASSQKRDGRLKRGGYTF. For the CDR3, the DNA is TGCGCCAGCAGTCAAAAGCGGGACGGGCGACTTAAACGGGGTGGCTACACCTTC. The genes are TRBV23-1 and TRBJ1-2; TRBD1 might be the D (5 bases). TRBV23-1 is classed as an ORF, of uncertain function. The germline V and J ends were trimmed by 2 bases and 7 bases, with 26 bases remaining between them. This CDR3 comprises 18 residues.

The V and J genes are TRBV28 and TRBJ1-4; 9 bases agree with TRBD1. V dropped 6 bases and J dropped 8; count of bases not matched to a gene: 7. This CDR3 comprises 14 residues. Germline V gives CDR1 MDHEN, CDR2 SYDVKM. CDR3 sequence reads: CASSQPGQGEKLFF. The DNA of the CDR3 is TGTGCCAGCAGCCAACCCGGACAGGGGGAAAAACTGTTTTTT.

J is TRBJ1-4 and V is TRBV6-5; a possible D gene is TRBD1 (6 bases). The CDR3 is 14 residues long. Trimming removed 5 bases at V and 4 bases at J, with 11 bases between. Germline CDR1 and CDR2: MNHEY and SVGAGI. The CDR3 nucleotides are TGTGCCAGCAGTCCGGACAGCCTTAATGAAAAACTGTTTTTT. Protein sequence: CASSPDSLNEKLFF.

The rearrangement joins TRBV27 to TRBJ1-2, with 7 bases that match TRBD1. Trimming took 4 bases from V and 7 from J; bases not matched to a gene: 15. In germline, CDR1 is MNHEY, CDR2 SMNVEV (reference sequence). This CDR3 spans 16 amino acids. CDR3 in amino acids: CASSSDRGTAGGGYTF. For the CDR3, the DNA is TGTGCCAGCAGTTCCGACCGCGGGACAGCCGGGGGTGGCTACACCTTC.

This chain uses TRBV4-1 with TRBJ1-1; 10 bases align to TRBD1. The CDR3 is made up of 15 amino acids. Germline CDR1 MGHRA, CDR2 YSYEKL. V was pared by 0 bases and J by 4 bases, with 2 bases of the junction left unmatched. In DNA form, the CDR3 reads TGCGCCAGCAGCCAAGAGGGACAGGGGTTCACTGAAGCTTTCTTT. Translating it yields CASSQEGQGFTEAFF.

The rearrangement joins TRBV24-1 to TRBJ2-3; weak D call: TRBD2 (6 bases). CDR1 is KGHDR and CDR2 is SFDVKD in the germline V gene. There are 16 residues in the CDR3. Trimming removed 3 bases from V and 2 bases from J, with 14 bases in between. For the CDR3, the DNA is TGTGCCACCAGTGATGGTAGCACTAGCTACACAGATACGCAGTATTTT. It is translated as CATSDGSTSYTDTQYF.

V usage is TRBV19 and J usage is TRBJ1-2; no clear D. Looked up from germline, CDR1 is LNHDA and CDR2 is SQIVND (reference sequence). Trimming left V 9 bases short and J 2 bases short, with 13 bases between. The CDR3 is made up of 13 amino acids. CDR3 in DNA: TGTGCCAGCACTAACCTGGTAAACTATGGCTACACCTTC. Translating gives CASTNLVNYGYTF.

The gene calls are TRBV19 and TRBJ2-2, with D perhaps matching TRBD2 (5 bases). This CDR3 spans 15 amino acids. Trimming took 5 bases from V and 7 from J, leaving 17 bases between them. CDR1 is LNHDA, CDR2 SQIVND, per germline (reference sequence). CDR3 residues: CASSPPPSGNGELFF. The CDR3, as DNA: TGTGCCAGTAGTCCCCCTCCCTCGGGGAACGGGGAGCTGTTTTTT.

This chain joins TRBV3-1 (or the pseudogene TRBV3-2) and TRBJ2-1; TRBD2 aligns across 14 bases. CDR1 is LGHDT and CDR2 is YNNKEL in the germline V gene (reference sequence). The ends lost 5 bases at V and 4 bases at J; junction bases unmatched: 4. The CDR3 is made up of 16 amino acids. DNA of the CDR3: TGTGCCAGCAGCTCAGGGACTAGCGGGGGATACAATGAGCAGTTCTTC. This codes for CASSSGTSGGYNEQFF.

The V gene is TRBV28, the J gene TRBJ1-3; the D gene is possibly TRBD1 (5 bases). Germline values: CDR1 MDHEN, CDR2 SYDVKM. The CDR3 runs to 16 residues. V was clipped by 5 bases and J by 6 bases, with 20 bases between them. DNA for the CDR3: TGTGCCAGCAGTCAAAATTGGGGGGTTCAAGTAAACACCATATATTTT. Residues: CASSQNWGVQVNTIYF.

The chain uses TRBV3-1 (or the pseudogene TRBV3-2) and TRBJ2-5; TRBD1 is a possible D gene (5 bases). Germline V gives CDR1 LGHDT, CDR2 YNNKEL (reference sequence). This CDR3 is built from 14 residues. V was clipped by 4 bases and J by 7 bases, with 16 bases between them. The CDR3 sequence is CASSLRSQGSTQYF. The CDR3 DNA is TGTGCCAGCAGCCTCCGGTCGCAGGGATCGACCCAGTACTTC.

CDR3 bases: TGTGCCAGCAGCTTGTCTGACAGGGGTTATGAGCAGTTCTTC. Translated, it gives CASSLSDRGYEQFF. The gene calls are TRBV5-5 and TRBJ2-1, with 8 positions matching TRBD1. The V gene end was trimmed by 1 base and the J gene end by 8 bases; junction bases not matched to a gene: 5. The CDR3 sequence is 14 residues long. The germline V gene encodes CDR1 SGHKS and CDR2 YYEKEE (reference sequence).

The genes are TRBV9 and TRBJ1-3, with D perhaps matching TRBD1 (5 bases). V lost 1 base to trimming and J lost 6 bases, with 17 bases between them. This CDR3 has 16 amino acids. The germline gives CDR1 SGDLS, CDR2 YYNGEE. The CDR3 sequence: CASSVQGSEFENTIYF. The CDR3 DNA is TGTGCCAGCAGCGTACAGGGTTCCGAGTTCGAAAACACCATATATTTT. The whole variable domain, filled in from reference TRBV9 and TRBJ1-3, reads DSGVTQTPKHLITATGQRVTLRCSPRSGDLSVYWYQQSLDQGLQFLIQYYNGEERAKGNILERFSAQQFPDLHSELNLSSLELGDSALYFCASSVQGSEFENTIYFGEGSWLTVV.